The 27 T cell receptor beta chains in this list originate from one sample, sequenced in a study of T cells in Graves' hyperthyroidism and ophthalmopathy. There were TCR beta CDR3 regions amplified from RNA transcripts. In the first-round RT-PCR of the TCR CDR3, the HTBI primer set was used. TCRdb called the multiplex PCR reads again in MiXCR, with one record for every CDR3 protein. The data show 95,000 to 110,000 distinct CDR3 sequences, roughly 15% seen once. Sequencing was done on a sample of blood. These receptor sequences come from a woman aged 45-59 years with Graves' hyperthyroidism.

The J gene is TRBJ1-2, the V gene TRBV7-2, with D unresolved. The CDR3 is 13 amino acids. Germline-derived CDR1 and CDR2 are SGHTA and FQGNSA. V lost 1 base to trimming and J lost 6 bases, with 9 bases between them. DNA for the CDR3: TGTGCCAGCAGCTTAGGAAGGACGGATGGCTACACCTTC. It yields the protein CASSLGRTDGYTF.

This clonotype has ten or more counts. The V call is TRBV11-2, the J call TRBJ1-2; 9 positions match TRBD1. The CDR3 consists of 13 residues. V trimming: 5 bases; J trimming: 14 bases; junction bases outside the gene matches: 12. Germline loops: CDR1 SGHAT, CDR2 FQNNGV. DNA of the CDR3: TGTGCCAGCAGCCGCCTAGGGACAGGGACTACAACCTTC. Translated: CASSRLGTGTTTF.

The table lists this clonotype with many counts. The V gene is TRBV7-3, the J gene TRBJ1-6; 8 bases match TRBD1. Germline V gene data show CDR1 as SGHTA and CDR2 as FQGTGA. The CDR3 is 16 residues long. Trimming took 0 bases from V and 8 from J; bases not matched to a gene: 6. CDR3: CASSLTRTGRDSPLHF. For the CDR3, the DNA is TGTGCCAGCAGCTTAACGCGGACAGGGAGGGATTCACCCCTCCACTTT.

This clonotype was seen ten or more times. DNA for the CDR3: TGTGCCAGCAGCCCCGCGAGGGGAGGGGGTTACTACGAGCAGTACTTC. Its translation: CASSPARGGGYYEQYF. The chain is built from TRBV6-2 or TRBV6-3 and TRBJ2-7, with a tentative D call TRBD2 (7 bases). Looked up from germline, CDR1 is MNHEY and CDR2 is SVGEGT. The CDR3 has 16 amino acids. V lost 6 bases, J lost 3 bases, and 21 bases lay in between.

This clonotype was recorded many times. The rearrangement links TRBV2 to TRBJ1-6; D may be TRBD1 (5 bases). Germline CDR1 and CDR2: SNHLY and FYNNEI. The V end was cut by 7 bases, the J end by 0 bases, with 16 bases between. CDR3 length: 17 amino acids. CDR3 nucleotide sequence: TGTGCCAGCATTTACAGGATATCGAGCTCCTATAATTCACCCCTCCACTTT. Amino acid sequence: CASIYRISSSYNSPLHF. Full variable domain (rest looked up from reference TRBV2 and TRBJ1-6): EPEVTQTPSHQVTQMGQEVILRCVPISNHLYFYWYRQILGQKVEFLVSFYNNEISEKSEIFDDQFSVERPDGSNFTLKIRSTKLEDSAMYFCASIYRISSSYNSPLHFGNGTRLTVT.

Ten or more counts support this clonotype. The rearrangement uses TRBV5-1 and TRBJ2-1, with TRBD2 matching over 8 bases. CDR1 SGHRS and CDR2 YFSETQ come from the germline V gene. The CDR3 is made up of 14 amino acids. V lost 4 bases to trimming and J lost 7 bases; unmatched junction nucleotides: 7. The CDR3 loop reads CASSPGTSSNEQFF. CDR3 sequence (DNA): TGCGCCAGCAGCCCAGGGACTAGTAGTAATGAGCAGTTCTTC.

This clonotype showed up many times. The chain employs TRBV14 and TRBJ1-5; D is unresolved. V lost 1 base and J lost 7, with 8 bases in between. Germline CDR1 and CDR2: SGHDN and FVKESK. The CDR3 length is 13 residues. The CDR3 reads CASSQGYTQPQHF. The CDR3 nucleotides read TGTGCCAGCAGCCAAGGTTATACGCAGCCCCAGCATTTT.

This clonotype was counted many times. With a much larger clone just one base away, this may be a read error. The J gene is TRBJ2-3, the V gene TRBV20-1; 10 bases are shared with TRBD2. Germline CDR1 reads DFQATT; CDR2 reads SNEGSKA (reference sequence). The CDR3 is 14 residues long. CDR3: CSTRGGLAEDTQYF. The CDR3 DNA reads TGCAGTACTAGAGGCGGACTAGCGGAGGATACGCAGTATTTT.

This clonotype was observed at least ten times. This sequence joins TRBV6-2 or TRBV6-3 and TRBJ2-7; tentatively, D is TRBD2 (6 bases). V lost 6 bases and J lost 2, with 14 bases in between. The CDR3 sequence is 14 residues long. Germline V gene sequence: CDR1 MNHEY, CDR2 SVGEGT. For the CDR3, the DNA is TGTGCCAGCAGCACTGCCCCGGGGGCCTACGAGCAGTACGTC. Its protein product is CASSTAPGAYEQYV.

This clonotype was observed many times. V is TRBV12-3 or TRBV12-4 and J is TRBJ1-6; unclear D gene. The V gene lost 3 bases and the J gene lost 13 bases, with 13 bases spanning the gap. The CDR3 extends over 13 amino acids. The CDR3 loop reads CASSLAGQMPLHF. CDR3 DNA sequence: TGTGCCAGCAGTTTGGCCGGCCAAATGCCCCTCCACTTT.

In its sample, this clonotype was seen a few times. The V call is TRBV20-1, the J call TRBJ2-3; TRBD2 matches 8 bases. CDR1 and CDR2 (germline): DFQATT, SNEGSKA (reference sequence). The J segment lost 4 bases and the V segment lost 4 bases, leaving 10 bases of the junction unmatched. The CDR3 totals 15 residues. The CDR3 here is CSATRAGDASDTQYF. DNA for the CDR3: TGCAGTGCTACCCGAGCGGGAGACGCCTCAGATACGCAGTATTTT.

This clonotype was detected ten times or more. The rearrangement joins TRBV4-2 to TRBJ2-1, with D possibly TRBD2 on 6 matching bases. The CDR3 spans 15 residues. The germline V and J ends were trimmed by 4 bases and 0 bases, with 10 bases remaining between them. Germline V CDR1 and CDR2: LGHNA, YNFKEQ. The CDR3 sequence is CASSLAVDSYNEQFF. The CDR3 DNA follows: TGTGCCAGCAGCCTAGCGGTTGACTCCTACAATGAGCAGTTCTTC.

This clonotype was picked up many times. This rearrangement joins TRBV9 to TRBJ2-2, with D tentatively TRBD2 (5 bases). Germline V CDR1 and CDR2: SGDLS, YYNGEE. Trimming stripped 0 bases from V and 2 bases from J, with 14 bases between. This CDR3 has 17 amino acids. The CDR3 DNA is TGTGCCAGCAGCGTAGCTGGCCGGGGTGGTAACACCGGGGAGCTGTTTTTT. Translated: CASSVAGRGGNTGELFF.

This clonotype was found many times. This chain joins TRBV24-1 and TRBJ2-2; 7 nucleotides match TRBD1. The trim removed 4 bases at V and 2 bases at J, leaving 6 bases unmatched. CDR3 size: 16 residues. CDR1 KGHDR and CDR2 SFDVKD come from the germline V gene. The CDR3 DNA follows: TGTGCCACCAGTGACACCCGACAGGGAAACACCGGGGAGCTGTTTTTT. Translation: CATSDTRQGNTGELFF.

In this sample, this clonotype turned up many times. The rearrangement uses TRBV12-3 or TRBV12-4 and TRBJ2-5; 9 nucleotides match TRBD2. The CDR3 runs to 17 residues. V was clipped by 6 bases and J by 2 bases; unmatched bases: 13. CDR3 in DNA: TGTGCCAGCAGCGGAACTTACTTAGCGGGAGCTCAAGAGACCCAGTACTTC. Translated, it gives CASSGTYLAGAQETQYF.

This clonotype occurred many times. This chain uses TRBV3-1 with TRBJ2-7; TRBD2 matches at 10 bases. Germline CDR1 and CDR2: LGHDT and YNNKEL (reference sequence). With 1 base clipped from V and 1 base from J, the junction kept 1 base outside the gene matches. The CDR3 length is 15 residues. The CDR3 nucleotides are TGTGCCAGCAGCCAAGGGACTAGCGGTTCCTACGAGCAGTACTTC. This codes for CASSQGTSGSYEQYF.

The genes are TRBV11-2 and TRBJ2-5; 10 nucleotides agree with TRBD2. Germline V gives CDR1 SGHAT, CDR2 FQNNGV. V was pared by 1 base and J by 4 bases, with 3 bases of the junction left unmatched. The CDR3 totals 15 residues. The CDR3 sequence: CASSLVRLAGETQYF. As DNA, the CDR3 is TGTGCCAGCAGCTTAGTCCGACTAGCGGGAGAGACCCAGTACTTC.

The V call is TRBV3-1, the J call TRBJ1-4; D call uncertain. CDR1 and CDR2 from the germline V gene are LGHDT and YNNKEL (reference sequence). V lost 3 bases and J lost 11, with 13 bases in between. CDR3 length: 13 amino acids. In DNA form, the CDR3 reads TGTGCCAGCAGCCACGAGGACGTACCGAAACTGTTTTTT. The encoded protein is CASSHEDVPKLFF.

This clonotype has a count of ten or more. CDR3: CASSQDGTTSGRRAQDTQYF. The CDR3 bases are TGCGCCAGCAGCCAAGATGGGACGACTAGCGGGAGGAGGGCACAAGATACGCAGTATTTT. The chain employs TRBV4-1 and TRBJ2-3; TRBD2 agrees at 13 bases. Germline assignment: CDR1 MGHRA and CDR2 YSYEKL. Trimming at V came to 0 bases and at J to 5 bases, leaving 14 bases not matched to a gene. This CDR3 comprises 20 residues.

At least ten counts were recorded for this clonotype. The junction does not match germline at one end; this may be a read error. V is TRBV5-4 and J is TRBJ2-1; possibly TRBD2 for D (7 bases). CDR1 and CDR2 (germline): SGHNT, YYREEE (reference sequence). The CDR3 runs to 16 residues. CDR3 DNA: TGTGCCAGCAGCTTGAGTCCCCGGACTAGGGACAATGAGCAGTCCTTC. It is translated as CASSLSPRTRDNEQSF. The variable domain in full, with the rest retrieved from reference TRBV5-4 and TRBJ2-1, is ETGVTQSPTHLIKTRGQQVTLRCSSQSGHNTVSWYQQALGQGPQFIFQYYREEENGRGNFPPRFSGLQFPNYSSELNVNALELDDSALYLCASSLSPRTRDNEQSFGPGTRLTVL.

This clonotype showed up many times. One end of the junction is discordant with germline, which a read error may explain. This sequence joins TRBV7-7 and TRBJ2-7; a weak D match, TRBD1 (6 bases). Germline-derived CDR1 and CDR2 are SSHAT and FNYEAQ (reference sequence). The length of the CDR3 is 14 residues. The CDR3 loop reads CASSLEDSQGGQYF. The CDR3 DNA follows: TGTGCTAGCAGCTTAGAGGACAGTCAAGGAGGGCAGTACTTC.

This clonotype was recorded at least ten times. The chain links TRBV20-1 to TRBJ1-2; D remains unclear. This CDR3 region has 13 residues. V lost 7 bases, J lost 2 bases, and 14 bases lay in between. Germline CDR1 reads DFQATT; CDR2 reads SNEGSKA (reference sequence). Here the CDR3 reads CSGLDRFNYGYTF. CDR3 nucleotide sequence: TGCAGTGGTTTAGATCGATTCAACTATGGCTACACCTTC.

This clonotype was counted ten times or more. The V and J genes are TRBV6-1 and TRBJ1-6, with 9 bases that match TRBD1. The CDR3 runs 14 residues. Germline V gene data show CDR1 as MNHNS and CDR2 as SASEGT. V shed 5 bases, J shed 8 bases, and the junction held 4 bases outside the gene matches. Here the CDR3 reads CASSSTGGYSPLHF. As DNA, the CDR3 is TGTGCCAGCAGTTCAACAGGGGGCTATTCACCCCTCCACTTT.

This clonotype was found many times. The CDR3, as DNA: TGTGCCAGCAGCAGCAGAGGGCGGGGAGTTTTCTCCTACAATGAGCAGTTCTTC. Protein: CASSSRGRGVFSYNEQFF. The V call is TRBV11-2, the J call TRBJ2-1; perhaps TRBD2 as D (6 bases). Germline CDR1 reads SGHAT; CDR2 reads FQNNGV. CDR3 length: 18 residues. V was trimmed by 5 bases and J by 0 bases, leaving 20 bases between them.

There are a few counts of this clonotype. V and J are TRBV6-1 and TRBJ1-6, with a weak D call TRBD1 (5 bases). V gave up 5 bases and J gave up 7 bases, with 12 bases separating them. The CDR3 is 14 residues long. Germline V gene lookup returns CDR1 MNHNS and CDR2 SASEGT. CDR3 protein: CASSPPGGNSPLHF. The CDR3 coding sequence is TGTGCCAGCAGTCCCCCTGGGGGAAATTCACCCCTCCACTTT.

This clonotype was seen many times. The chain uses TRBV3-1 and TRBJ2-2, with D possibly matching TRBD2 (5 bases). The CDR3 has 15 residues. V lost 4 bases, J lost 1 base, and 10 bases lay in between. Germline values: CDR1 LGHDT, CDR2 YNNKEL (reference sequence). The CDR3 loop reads CASSLLEGNTGELFF. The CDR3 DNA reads TGTGCCAGCAGCCTCCTCGAGGGGAACACCGGGGAGCTGTTTTTT.

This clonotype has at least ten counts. The CDR3 loop reads CASSLGRQGWITEAFF. The CDR3 nucleotides are TGTGCCAGCAGCTTAGGGCGACAGGGCTGGATCACTGAAGCTTTCTTT. The V call is TRBV7-8, the J call TRBJ1-1, with 7 bases identical to TRBD1. CDR1 SGHVS and CDR2 FQNEAQ come from the germline V gene. After removal of 1 base from V and 4 bases from J, the junction contained 9 bases not matched to a gene. This CDR3 comprises 16 residues.